A single sample is the source of the 28 T cell receptor beta chains below, sequenced in a study of T cell changes during pregnancy in multiple sclerosis. TCRdb keeps only in-frame clones here, not all; method: immunoSEQ multiplex PCR. The sample records roughly 12,000 clones, more than 75% being singletons. The source material was CD8+ T cells from peripheral blood mononuclear cells, sampled after pregnancy. Receptor source: a female donor in good health, enrolled as a control in a pregnancy study.

V gene TRBV7-9 combines with J gene TRBJ2-7, with 11 nucleotides matching TRBD1. The germline V gene has CDR1 SEHNR and CDR2 FQNEAQ (reference sequence). V lost 5 bases, J lost 0 bases, and 3 bases stayed unmatched. The CDR3 loop spans 15 amino acids. CDR3 in DNA: TGTGCCAGCAGCCAAGGGACAGGGGGCTCCTACGAGCAGTACTTC. It codes for CASSQGTGGSYEQYF.

V and J are TRBV2 and TRBJ1-1, with a tentative D call TRBD1 (5 bases). Germline CDR1 is SNHLY and CDR2 is FYNNEI. The CDR3 totals 10 residues. V gave up 8 bases and J gave up 5 bases, with 6 bases separating them. CDR3 loop: CASQGTEAFF. For the CDR3, the DNA is TGTGCCAGCCAGGGAACTGAAGCTTTCTTT.

The rearrangement links TRBV18 to TRBJ1-1; 8 nucleotides line up with TRBD1. CDR3 length equals 14 residues. Trimming removed 6 bases from V and 6 bases from J; junction bases left unmatched: 9. Germline CDR1 KGHSH, CDR2 LQKENI. The CDR3 DNA follows: TGTGCCAGCTCGACGGCAGGGGGCGGTTCTGAAGCTTTCTTT. It yields the protein CASSTAGGGSEAFF. Combining the CDR3 with reference TRBV18 and TRBJ1-1 gives the whole variable domain NAGVMQNPRHLVRRRGQEARLRCSPMKGHSHVYWYRQLPEEGLKFMVYLQKENIIDESGMPKERFSAEFPKEGPSILRIQQVVRGDSAAYFCASSTAGGGSEAFFGQGTRLTVV.

The gene calls are TRBV5-1 and TRBJ1-1; D is unclear. This CDR3 contains 16 residues. Germline CDR1 and CDR2: SGHRS and YFSETQ. Trimming stripped 8 bases from V and 0 bases from J, with 20 bases between. The CDR3 loop reads CASRPRPLILNTEAFF. CDR3 DNA sequence: TGCGCCAGTCGGCCGAGGCCTCTGATACTGAACACTGAAGCTTTCTTT.

V gene TRBV4-1 combines with J gene TRBJ1-6, with 7 bases that match TRBD1. CDR1 is MGHRA and CDR2 is YSYEKL in the germline V gene. J gave up 9 bases and V 3 bases, and 8 bases lay outside the gene matches. This CDR3 is 15 amino acids long. The CDR3: CASSQQTGFFSPLHF. CDR3 DNA sequence: TGCGCCAGCAGCCAGCAGACAGGGTTTTTTTCACCCCTCCACTTT.

The V gene is TRBV10-2, the J gene TRBJ2-2, with a weak D call TRBD2 (5 bases). This CDR3 region has 13 residues. CDR1 and CDR2 from the germline V gene are WSHSY and SAAADI. V was cut by 0 bases and J by 6 bases, with 5 bases left in between. The CDR3 DNA reads TGCGCCAGCAGTGAGTCGAGGGCCGGGGAGCTGTTTTTT. It codes for CASSESRAGELFF.

V usage is TRBV7-8 and J usage is TRBJ2-6; 11 nucleotides match TRBD2. The CDR3 runs to 19 residues. The V gene's germline CDR1 is SGHVS and CDR2 FQNEAQ. Unmatched junction bases numbered 9, after V lost 5 bases and J lost 0 bases. Here the CDR3 DNA reads TGTGCCAGCAGCCGTGCCCCTAGCGGGGGGACCTCTGGGGCCAACGTCCTGACTTTC. Its translation: CASSRAPSGGTSGANVLTF.

This clone came up once. CDR3 loop: CASMSRGPLAKNIQYF. CDR3 nucleotides: TGTGCCAGCATGAGTAGGGGGCCCCTAGCCAAAAACATTCAGTACTTC. The chain has TRBV28 and TRBJ2-4; 7 positions match TRBD1. With V trimmed by 7 bases and J by 0 bases, 9 bases remained unmatched. This CDR3 region has 16 residues. Germline V gene lookup returns CDR1 MDHEN and CDR2 SYDVKM.

As concerns this clone: The sample holds other DNA sequences that translate to the same CDR3. The chain combines TRBV6-5 with TRBJ2-3; 9 bases agree with TRBD1. The germline V gene encodes CDR1 MNHEY and CDR2 SVGAGI. The CDR3 contains 15 residues. Trimming at V came to 5 bases and at J to 4 bases, leaving 7 bases not matched to a gene. This chain's CDR3 is CASSLAGTGPDTQYF. As DNA, the CDR3 is TGTGCCAGCAGTCTCGCCGGGACAGGGCCAGATACGCAGTATTTT.

The chain couples TRBV6-6 to TRBJ2-7; TRBD2 matches 12 bases. This CDR3 is built from 15 residues. CDR1 and CDR2 (germline): MNHNY, SVGAGI (reference sequence). V shed 6 bases, J shed 1 base, and the junction held 4 bases outside the gene matches. CDR3 bases: TGTGCCAGCAGCCCAGGACTAGCGGGATCCTACGAGCAGTACTTC. Its translation is CASSPGLAGSYEQYF.

The rearrangement uses TRBV6-6 and TRBJ2-7; D call uncertain. Deletions cut 5 bases from V and 0 bases from J, with 14 bases between. Germline V CDR1 and CDR2: MNHNY, SVGAGI (reference sequence). This CDR3 has 15 residues. CDR3 residues: CASSLRFDPSYEQYF. Written as DNA, the CDR3 is TGTGCCAGCAGTCTGCGGTTCGACCCCTCCTACGAGCAGTACTTC.

This clone was counted a single time. The chain is built from TRBV5-6 and TRBJ2-7; D perhaps matches TRBD2 (6 bases). V dropped 4 bases and J dropped 4 bases, with 15 bases sitting between them. The CDR3 consists of 14 residues. CDR1 and CDR2 from the germline V gene are SGHDT and YYEEEE. The CDR3 coding sequence is TGTGCCAGCAGCGGTGGGACTGGTGGGTACGAGCAGTACTTC. It translates to CASSGGTGGYEQYF.

The chain carries TRBV11-2 and TRBJ1-2; D not certain. Germline loops: CDR1 SGHAT, CDR2 FQNNGV. There are 15 residues in the CDR3. V was clipped by 5 bases and J by 4 bases, with 17 bases between them. The CDR3 is CASSLAPKSTYGYTF. CDR3 DNA: TGTGCCAGCAGCCTAGCCCCAAAGAGTACCTATGGCTACACCTTC.

The CDR3, as DNA: TGTGCCAGCAGTTTATCGATGGGGAGCGGGGGGGCCAATGAGCAGTTCTTC. It specifies CASSLSMGSGGANEQFF. The J gene is TRBJ2-1, the V gene TRBV27; 10 bases are shared with TRBD2. J was trimmed by 6 bases and V by 0 bases; bases with no gene match: 8. This CDR3 is built from 17 residues. Germline V gene sequence: CDR1 MNHEY, CDR2 SMNVEV (reference sequence).

The gene calls are TRBV19 and TRBJ1-2, with D possibly TRBD1 on 6 matching bases. CDR3 length: 14 amino acids. Germline assignment: CDR1 LNHDA and CDR2 SQIVND (reference sequence). Trimming took off 6 bases at V and 5 bases at J, with 16 bases between the two ends. CDR3 amino acids: CASSLRGAPYGYTF. The CDR3 region has the DNA TGTGCCAGTAGCCTCAGGGGCGCCCCGTATGGCTACACCTTC.

This clone was observed a single time. The chain combines TRBV19 with TRBJ2-2, with D possibly matching TRBD1 (6 bases). The CDR3 loop spans 13 amino acids. Germline values: CDR1 LNHDA, CDR2 SQIVND (reference sequence). The ends were cut back, 6 bases at V and 5 bases at J, with 10 bases in the middle. As DNA, the CDR3 is TGTGCCAGTAGAGGGACAAATACCGGGGAGCTGTTTTTT. It codes for CASRGTNTGELFF. Filled out from reference TRBV19 and TRBJ2-2, the complete variable domain reads DGGITQSPKYLFRKEGQNVTLSCEQNLNHDAMYWYRQDPGQGLRLIYYSQIVNDFQKGDIAEGYSVSREKKESFPLTVTSAQKNPTAFYLCASRGTNTGELFFGEGSRLTVL.

The V and J genes are TRBV5-8 and TRBJ2-7; 12 nucleotides line up with TRBD1. Germline values: CDR1 SGHTS, CDR2 YDEGEE. The CDR3 runs to 19 residues. V trimming: 0 bases; J trimming: 1 base; junction bases outside the gene matches: 11. In DNA form, the CDR3 reads TGTGCCAGCAGCTTGGCCACTGGGACAGGGGGCACGTTATCCTACGAGCAGTACTTC. Translation: CASSLATGTGGTLSYEQYF.

The chain combines TRBV1 with TRBJ2-1; the D call in the table, TRBD2, was not verified against the DNA. TRBV1 is tagged as a pseudogene. This CDR3 is 14 amino acids long. The CDR3 loop is CTSSQTSGRNEQFF. The CDR3 DNA reads as TGCACCAGCAGCCAGACTAGCGGGAGAAATGAGCAGTTCTTC.

The chain combines TRBV11-1 with TRBJ2-7; possibly TRBD2 for D (6 bases). Trimming took 1 base from V and 0 from J, leaving 13 bases between them. The CDR3 sequence is 16 residues long. CDR1 SGHAT and CDR2 FQDESV come from the germline V gene (reference sequence). Written as DNA, the CDR3 is TGTGCCAGCAGCTTAGAACCAGCGGGTGGCTCCTACGAGCAGTACTTC. Translating it yields CASSLEPAGGSYEQYF.

The CDR3: CASRSGLRNTEAFF. CDR3 bases: TGTGCCAGCAGGTCAGGGTTGAGGAACACTGAAGCTTTCTTT. The chain has TRBV7-9 and TRBJ1-1, with D possibly TRBD1 on 5 matching bases. The CDR3 is made up of 14 amino acids. Germline V gene data show CDR1 as SEHNR and CDR2 as FQNEAQ (reference sequence). Trimming stripped 6 bases from V and 1 base from J, with 12 bases between.

The chain employs TRBV27 and TRBJ2-5; a possible D gene is TRBD1 (5 bases). The CDR3 has 16 residues. Trimming stripped 1 base from V and 1 base from J, with 13 bases between. The V gene's germline CDR1 is MNHEY and CDR2 SMNVEV (reference sequence). The DNA of the CDR3 is TGTGCCAGCAGTTTATATTACGGAAGGGGCCAAGAGACCCAGTACTTC. This codes for CASSLYYGRGQETQYF.

By share, this clone ranks as medium-sized. The CDR3 protein is CASAPGLASYNEQFF. CDR3 DNA sequence: TGTGCTAGTGCCCCGGGACTAGCGTCTTACAATGAGCAGTTCTTC. The genes are TRBV12-5 and TRBJ2-1, with 10 bases lining up with TRBD2. CDR3 length equals 15 residues. V gave up 7 bases and J gave up 4 bases; unmatched junction bases: 7. Germline V gene sequence: CDR1 LGHNT, CDR2 FRNRAP.

This chain links TRBV7-8 with TRBJ2-7; 7 nucleotides agree with TRBD2. V shed 1 base and J 4 bases; nucleotides not matched to a gene: 4. This CDR3 contains 14 residues. Germline CDR1 is SGHVS and CDR2 is FQNEAQ. The CDR3 spells CASSLVVGGYEQYF. The CDR3 DNA is TGTGCCAGCAGCTTAGTAGTGGGAGGGTACGAGCAGTACTTC.

The chain joins TRBV15 to TRBJ2-1, with 8 bases lining up with TRBD2. The CDR3 has 16 amino acids. Trimming cost V 1 base and J 5 bases; bases outside gene matches: 7. The V gene's germline CDR1 is LNHNV and CDR2 YYDKDF (reference sequence). DNA of the CDR3: TGTGCCACCAGCAGAGGCAGCGGGGGCCGAAACAATGAGCAGTTCTTC. It is translated as CATSRGSGGRNNEQFF. The full variable domain, with the rest looked up from reference TRBV15 and TRBJ2-1, is DAMVIQNPRYQVTQFGKPVTLSCSQTLNHNVMYWYQQKSSQAPKLLFHYYDKDFNNEADTPDNFQSRRPNTSFCFLDIRSPGLGDTAMYLCATSRGSGGRNNEQFFGPGTRLTVL.

The CDR3 DNA sequence: TGTGCCAGCGAAGGAGAGTTAGGTGAAAAACTGTTTTTT. This codes for CASEGELGEKLFF. The chain carries TRBV2 and TRBJ1-4; D unresolved. Trimming removed 8 bases from V and 7 bases from J, with 14 bases in between. CDR3 length equals 13 residues. Germline CDR1 is SNHLY and CDR2 is FYNNEI.

This chain connects TRBV5-4 to TRBJ2-3, with D maybe TRBD1 (6 bases). CDR1 is SGHNT, CDR2 YYREEE, per germline (reference sequence). V dropped 1 base and J dropped 1 base, with 7 bases sitting between them. This CDR3 spans 14 amino acids. The CDR3 nucleotides are TGTGCCAGCAGCTTGAACAGGGGCACAGATACGCAGTATTTT. Encoded protein: CASSLNRGTDTQYF.

This chain uses TRBV7-9 with TRBJ2-7, with TRBD1 identical over 9 bases. The CDR3 covers 17 residues. V trimming: 5 bases; J trimming: 8 bases; junction bases outside the gene matches: 19. Germline loops: CDR1 SEHNR, CDR2 FQNEAQ (reference sequence). In nucleotides, the CDR3 is TGTGCCAGCAGCGCCCCCGGGATGGGACAGGGTCTTCTAAAGCAGTACTTC. Encoded protein: CASSAPGMGQGLLKQYF.

CDR3 bases: TGCGCCAGCAGCCTCTTTCGAGGAGGGGCCTACGAGCAGTACTTC. This translates into CASSLFRGGAYEQYF. The chain combines TRBV4-3 with TRBJ2-7; D possibly corresponds to TRBD2 (6 bases). V was shortened by 4 bases and J by 2 bases, with 15 bases between the two germline ends. This CDR3 has 15 amino acids. CDR1 is LGHNA and CDR2 is YSLEER in the germline V gene.